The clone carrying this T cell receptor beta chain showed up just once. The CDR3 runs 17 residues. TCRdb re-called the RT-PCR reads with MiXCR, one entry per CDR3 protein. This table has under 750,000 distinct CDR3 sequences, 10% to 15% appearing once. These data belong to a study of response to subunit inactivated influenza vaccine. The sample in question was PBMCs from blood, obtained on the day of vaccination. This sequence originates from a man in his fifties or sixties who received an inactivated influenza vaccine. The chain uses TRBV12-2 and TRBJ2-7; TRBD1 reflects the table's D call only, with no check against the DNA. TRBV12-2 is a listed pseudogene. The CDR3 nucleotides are TGTGCAAGTCGCATATGGAACCGACAGGGGTTACACTACGAGCAGTACTTC. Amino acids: CASRIWNRQGLHYEQYF.